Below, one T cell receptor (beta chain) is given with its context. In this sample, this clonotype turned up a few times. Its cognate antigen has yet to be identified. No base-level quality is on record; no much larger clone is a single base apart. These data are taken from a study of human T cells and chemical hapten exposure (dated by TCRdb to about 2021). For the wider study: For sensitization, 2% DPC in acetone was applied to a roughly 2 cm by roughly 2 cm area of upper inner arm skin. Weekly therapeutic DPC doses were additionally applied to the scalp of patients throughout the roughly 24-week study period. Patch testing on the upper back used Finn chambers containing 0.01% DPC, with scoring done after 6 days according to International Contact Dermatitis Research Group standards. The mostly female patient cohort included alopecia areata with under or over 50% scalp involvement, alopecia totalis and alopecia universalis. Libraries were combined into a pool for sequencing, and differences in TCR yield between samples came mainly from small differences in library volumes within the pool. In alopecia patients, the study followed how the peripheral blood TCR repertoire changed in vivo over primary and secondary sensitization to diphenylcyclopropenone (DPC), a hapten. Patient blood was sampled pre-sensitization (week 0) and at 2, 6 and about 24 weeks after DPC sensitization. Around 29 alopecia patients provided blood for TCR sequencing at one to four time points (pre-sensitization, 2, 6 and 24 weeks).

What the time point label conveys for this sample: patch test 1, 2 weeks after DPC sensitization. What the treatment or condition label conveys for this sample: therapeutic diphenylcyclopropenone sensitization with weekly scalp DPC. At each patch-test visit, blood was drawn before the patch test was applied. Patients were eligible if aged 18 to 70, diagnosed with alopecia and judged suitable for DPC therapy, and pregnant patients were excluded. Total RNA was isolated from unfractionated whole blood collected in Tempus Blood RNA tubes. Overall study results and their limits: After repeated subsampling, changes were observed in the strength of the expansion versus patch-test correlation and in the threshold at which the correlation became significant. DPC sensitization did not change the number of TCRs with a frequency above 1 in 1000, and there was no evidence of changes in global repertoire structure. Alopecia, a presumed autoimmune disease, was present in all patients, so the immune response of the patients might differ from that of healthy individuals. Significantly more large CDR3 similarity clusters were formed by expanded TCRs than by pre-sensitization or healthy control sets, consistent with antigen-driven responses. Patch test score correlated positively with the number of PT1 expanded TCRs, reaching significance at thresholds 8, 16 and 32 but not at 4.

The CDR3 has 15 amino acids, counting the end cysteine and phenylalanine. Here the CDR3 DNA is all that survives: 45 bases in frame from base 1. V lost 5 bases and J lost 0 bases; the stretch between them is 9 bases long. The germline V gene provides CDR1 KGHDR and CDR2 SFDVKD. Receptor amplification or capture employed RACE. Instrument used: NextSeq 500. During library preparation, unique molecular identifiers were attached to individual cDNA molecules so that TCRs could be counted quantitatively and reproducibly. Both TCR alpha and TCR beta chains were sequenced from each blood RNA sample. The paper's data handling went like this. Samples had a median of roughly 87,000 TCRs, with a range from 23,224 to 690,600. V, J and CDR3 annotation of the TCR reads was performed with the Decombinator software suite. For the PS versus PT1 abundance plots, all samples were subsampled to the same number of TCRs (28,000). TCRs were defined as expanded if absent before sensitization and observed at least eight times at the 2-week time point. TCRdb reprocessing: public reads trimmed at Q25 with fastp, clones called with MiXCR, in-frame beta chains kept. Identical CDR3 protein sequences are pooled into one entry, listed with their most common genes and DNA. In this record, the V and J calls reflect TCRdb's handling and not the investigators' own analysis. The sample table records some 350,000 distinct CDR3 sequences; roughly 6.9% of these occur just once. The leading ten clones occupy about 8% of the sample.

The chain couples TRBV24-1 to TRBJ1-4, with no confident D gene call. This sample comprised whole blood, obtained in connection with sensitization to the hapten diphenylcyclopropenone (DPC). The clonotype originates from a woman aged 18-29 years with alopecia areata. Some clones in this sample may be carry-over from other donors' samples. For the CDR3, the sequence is CATSAPGATNEKLFF. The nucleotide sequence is TGTGCCACCAGTGCCCCCGGCGCAACTAATGAAAAACTGTTTTTT.